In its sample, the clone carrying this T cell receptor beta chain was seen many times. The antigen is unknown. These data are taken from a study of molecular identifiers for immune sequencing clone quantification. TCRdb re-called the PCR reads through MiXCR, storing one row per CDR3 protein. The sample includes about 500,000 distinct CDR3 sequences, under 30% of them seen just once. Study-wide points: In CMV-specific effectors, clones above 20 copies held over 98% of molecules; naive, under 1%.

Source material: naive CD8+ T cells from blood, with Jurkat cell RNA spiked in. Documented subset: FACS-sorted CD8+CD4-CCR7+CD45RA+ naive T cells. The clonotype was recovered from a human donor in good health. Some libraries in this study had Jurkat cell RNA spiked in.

CDR3 coding DNA: TGTGCCAGCAGTTACGACCGGACAAATCAGCCCCAGCATTTT. It is translated as CASSYDRTNQPQHF. This sequence joins TRBV6-5 and TRBJ1-5, with a weak D call TRBD1 (5 bases). The CDR3 runs 14 residues. Trimming took 2 bases from V and 4 from J, leaving 9 bases between them. Germline CDR1 reads MNHEY; CDR2 reads SVGAGI.